The 21 T cell receptor beta chains below come from one sample, sequenced in a study of T cells after yellow fever vaccination. TCRdb reprocessed the 5' RACE reads via MiXCR and lists one record per CDR3 protein. The table includes around 600,000 distinct CDR3 sequences, 9% to 15% detected once. The source was PBMCs, collected on the day of the yellow fever booster vaccination. All receptors come from a man aged 30 to 39 who received the YFV17D yellow fever vaccine.

This clonotype was counted many times. V and J are TRBV18 and TRBJ2-7; D call uncertain. CDR3 length: 13 amino acids. From germline, CDR1 is KGHSH and CDR2 LQKENI. V was cut by 3 bases and J by 3 bases, with 9 bases left in between. In DNA, the CDR3 is TGTGCCAGCTCACCGGGATCTGGCTACGAGCAGTACTTC. This sequence encodes CASSPGSGYEQYF.

This clonotype was counted between two and nine times. V usage is TRBV20-1 and J usage is TRBJ2-7; 8 positions agree with TRBD2. V trimming: 4 bases; J trimming: 4 bases; junction bases outside the gene matches: 9. There are 14 residues in the CDR3. Germline assignment: CDR1 DFQATT and CDR2 SNEGSKA (reference sequence). The CDR3 region has the DNA TGCAGTGCTACCTGGCGGGCGGGGGGATACGAGCAGTACTTC. This sequence encodes CSATWRAGGYEQYF.

In this sample, this clonotype turned up many times. The genes are TRBV5-1 and TRBJ2-5, with TRBD1 identical over 9 bases. The CDR3 sequence is 14 residues long. CDR1 SGHRS and CDR2 YFSETQ come from the germline V gene. The V segment lost 3 bases and the J segment 2 bases; nucleotides outside the gene matches: 2. This CDR3 is CASSWGTGQETQYF. The CDR3 coding sequence is TGCGCCAGCAGCTGGGGGACAGGGCAAGAGACCCAGTACTTC. The full variable domain, completed using reference TRBV5-1 and TRBJ2-5, is KAGVTQTPRYLIKTRGQQVTLSCSPISGHRSVSWYQQTPGQGLQFLFEYFSETQRNKGNFPGRFSGRQFSNSRSEMNVSTLELGDSALYLCASSWGTGQETQYFGPGTRLLVL.

Only a few counts were recorded for this clonotype. The V gene is TRBV10-3, the J gene TRBJ1-1; the D gene is possibly TRBD1 (6 bases). The V gene lost 6 bases and the J gene lost 6 bases, with 11 bases spanning the gap. The CDR3 extends over 12 amino acids. Germline-derived CDR1 and CDR2 are ENHRY and SYGVKD. The chain's CDR3 is CAISNRDSEAFF. In DNA form, the CDR3 reads TGTGCCATCAGCAACAGGGATTCTGAAGCTTTCTTT.

The rearrangement uses TRBV5-5 and TRBJ2-7, with D unclear. The germline V gene encodes CDR1 SGHKS and CDR2 YYEKEE (reference sequence). This CDR3 comprises 14 residues. Trimming removed 6 bases at V and 2 bases at J, with 15 bases between. CDR3 bases: TGTGCCAGCACCCTCGGACCCTGGACCTACGAGCAGTACTTC. This encodes CASTLGPWTYEQYF.

This chain uses TRBV20-1 with TRBJ2-3; 7 bases match TRBD2. With 6 bases clipped from V and 1 base from J, the junction kept 13 bases outside the gene matches. CDR1 and CDR2 from the germline V gene are DFQATT and SNEGSKA (reference sequence). This CDR3 contains 16 residues. CDR3 sequence reads: CSASGLSGTRTDTQYF. CDR3 nucleotide sequence: TGCAGTGCCAGCGGTCTAAGCGGGACCCGCACAGATACGCAGTATTTT.

The J gene is TRBJ2-7, the V gene TRBV6-1, with D tentatively TRBD2 (6 bases). V dropped 7 bases and J dropped 0 bases, with 13 bases sitting between them. Germline V gives CDR1 MNHNS, CDR2 SASEGT. The CDR3 spans 14 residues. Here the CDR3 reads CASTAGLFSYEQYF. As DNA, the CDR3 is TGTGCCAGCACCGCGGGGCTATTCTCCTACGAGCAGTACTTC.

This chain joins TRBV5-6 and TRBJ2-2; 8 nucleotides match TRBD1. This CDR3 has 15 residues. CDR1 SGHDT and CDR2 YYEEEE come from the germline V gene. V shed 2 bases, J shed 3 bases, and the junction held 3 bases outside the gene matches. CDR3 residues: CASSFGQGHTGELFF. Written as DNA, the CDR3 is TGTGCCAGCAGCTTCGGACAGGGTCACACCGGGGAGCTGTTTTTT.

A few counts support this clonotype. The chain links TRBV20-1 to TRBJ2-5; D remains unclear. Germline V gene data show CDR1 as DFQATT and CDR2 as SNEGSKA (reference sequence). V lost 1 base to trimming and J lost 1 base, with 4 bases between them. The CDR3 runs to 12 residues. CDR3 coding DNA: TGCAGTGCTAGAGCGACCCAAGAGACCCAGTACTTC. Encoded protein: CSARATQETQYF.

This clonotype was recorded a few times. The chain recombines TRBV14 with TRBJ1-1; tentative D call: TRBD1 (5 bases). The germline CDR1 and CDR2 sequences are SGHDN and FVKESK. The length of the CDR3 is 14 residues. With 4 bases removed from V and 3 bases from J, the gap between germline ends came to 12 bases. CDR3 coding DNA: TGTGCCAGCAGCCGATCAGGGTGGGACACTGAAGCTTTCTTT. It yields the protein CASSRSGWDTEAFF.

Here the CDR3 DNA reads TGTGCCAGCAGCTATGGTACCGGGACTAGCAGTACAGATACGCAGTATTTT. Protein: CASSYGTGTSSTDTQYF. The chain joins TRBV7-2 to TRBJ2-3, with 9 bases lining up with TRBD2. Trimming cost V 4 bases and J 3 bases; bases outside gene matches: 11. Germline CDR1 reads SGHTA; CDR2 reads FQGNSA. The CDR3 covers 17 residues.

The table lists this clonotype with a few counts. This chain links TRBV20-1 with TRBJ1-2; D gene unclear. The V and J ends lost 6 bases and 1 base respectively, with 9 bases between them. The CDR3 totals 12 residues. CDR1 and CDR2 from the germline V gene are DFQATT and SNEGSKA (reference sequence). CDR3 coding DNA: TGCAGTGCCACGCAAGATAACTATGGCTACACCTTC. It translates to CSATQDNYGYTF.

CDR3: CASSEGASGRVADTQYF. Written as DNA, the CDR3 is TGTGCCAGCAGTGAGGGAGCTAGCGGGAGGGTCGCAGATACGCAGTATTTT. The rearrangement uses TRBV2 and TRBJ2-3; the match to TRBD2 covers 12 bases. After removal of 3 bases from V and 4 bases from J, the junction contained 8 bases not matched to a gene. The CDR3 totals 17 residues. From germline, CDR1 is SNHLY and CDR2 FYNNEI.

This clonotype was recorded a few times. The rearrangement uses TRBV7-9 and TRBJ2-1, with D perhaps TRBD1 (5 bases). V gave up 1 base and J gave up 6 bases, with 7 bases separating them. CDR3 length: 13 residues. Germline-derived CDR1 and CDR2 are SEHNR and FQNEAQ (reference sequence). CDR3 nucleotide sequence: TGTGCCAGCAGCTTAGGACAGCGCAATGAGCAGTTCTTC. It codes for CASSLGQRNEQFF.

This clonotype was detected a few times. This chain links TRBV4-2 with TRBJ2-3, with 12 positions matching TRBD2. This CDR3 spans 16 amino acids. CDR1 and CDR2 from the germline V gene are LGHNA and YNFKEQ. V lost 1 base, J lost 5 bases, and 4 bases stayed unmatched. The CDR3 coding sequence is TGTGCCAGCAGCCAAGGAGGACTAGCGGGACTAGATACGCAGTATTTT. This encodes CASSQGGLAGLDTQYF.

CDR3 protein: CASSQGQLQTQYF. CDR3 sequence (DNA): TGTGCCAGCTCACAGGGACAGTTGCAGACCCAGTACTTC. This chain uses TRBV18 with TRBJ2-5; 7 bases match TRBD1. The CDR3 sequence is 13 residues long. Germline V gene sequence: CDR1 KGHSH, CDR2 LQKENI. V was clipped by 4 bases and J by 6 bases; unmatched bases: 5.

This clonotype was recorded many times. The gene calls are TRBV9 and TRBJ2-2; 9 positions agree with TRBD2. This CDR3 contains 16 residues. Trimming removed 0 bases from V and 5 bases from J; junction bases left unmatched: 5. Looked up from germline, CDR1 is SGDLS and CDR2 is YYNGEE. The DNA of the CDR3 is TGTGCCAGCAGCGTAGGGACTAGCGTTTTGACCGGGGAGCTGTTTTTT. Encoded protein: CASSVGTSVLTGELFF.

The chain is built from TRBV15 and TRBJ1-1; D not certain. This CDR3 region has 14 residues. Germline V gene lookup returns CDR1 LNHNV and CDR2 YYDKDF (reference sequence). V dropped 0 bases and J dropped 5 bases, with 10 bases sitting between them. CDR3: CATSRDNSLTEAFF. DNA for the CDR3: TGTGCCACCAGCAGAGATAACTCATTAACTGAAGCTTTCTTT. The whole variable domain, remainder taken from reference TRBV15 and TRBJ1-1, is DAMVIQNPRYQVTQFGKPVTLSCSQTLNHNVMYWYQQKSSQAPKLLFHYYDKDFNNEADTPDNFQSRRPNTSFCFLDIRSPGLGDTAMYLCATSRDNSLTEAFFGQGTRLTVV.

At least ten counts were recorded for this clonotype. The chain carries TRBV12-3 or TRBV12-4 and TRBJ2-1; no clear D gene. V lost 6 bases and J 0 bases, leaving 6 bases between the germline ends. CDR3 length: 13 amino acids. This CDR3 is CASSGFSYNEQFF. The CDR3 region has the DNA TGTGCCAGCAGCGGGTTCTCCTACAATGAGCAGTTCTTC.

This clonotype was seen more than once but under ten times. The chain is built from TRBV10-3 and TRBJ2-2, with 14 bases identical to TRBD2. J was trimmed by 3 bases and V by 5 bases; bases with no gene match: 17. Germline V gene sequence: CDR1 ENHRY, CDR2 SYGVKD. This CDR3 spans 21 amino acids. As DNA, the CDR3 is TGTGCCATCAGTAGCCAACCGGGACTAGCGGGAGACCCCCGGGACACCGGGGAGCTGTTTTTT. Its translation is CAISSQPGLAGDPRDTGELFF.

The rearrangement joins TRBV5-1 to TRBJ2-6; D ambiguous. In germline, CDR1 is SGHRS, CDR2 YFSETQ. The V gene lost 0 bases and the J gene lost 0 bases, with 10 bases spanning the gap. This CDR3 is 17 amino acids long. As DNA, the CDR3 is TGCGCCAGCAGCTTGGTACCGACCAGCTCTGGGGCCAACGTCCTGACTTTC. It encodes CASSLVPTSSGANVLTF.